This T cell receptor (beta chain) was found in a study of T cell responses to AZD1222 COVID-19 vaccine. CDR3 length equals 14 residues. Per the germline V gene, CDR1 is MNHNS and CDR2 is SASEGT. Trimming left V 1 base short and J 3 bases short, with 7 bases between. Assay: immunoSEQ multiplex PCR; the TCRdb copy retains only in-frame clones and omits some. The sample lists approximately 190,000 clones, approximately 93% occurring once. The TCR originated in an adult who received the AZD1222 COVID-19 vaccine. This chain connects TRBV6-1 to TRBJ1-5; D unclear. The source was peripheral blood, collected 28 days after the second AZD1222 dose. DNA for the CDR3: TGTGCCAGCAGTGAAGGGGTGGTCAATCAGCCCCAGCATTTT. Amino acids: CASSEGVVNQPQHF.